Presented here are 18 T cell receptor beta chains from one specimen sequenced in a study of blood T cell repertoires in COVID-19. The assay was immunoSEQ multiplex PCR, and TCRdb's table has in-frame clones only and misses some. The table has around 250,000 clones, roughly 86% seen once. The sequencing input was peripheral blood. These receptors originate from a woman in her 70s with active or convalescent COVID-19.

The chain employs TRBV7-2 and TRBJ2-1; D is perhaps TRBD2 (5 bases). V was shortened by 9 bases and J by 6 bases, with 12 bases between the two germline ends. This CDR3 spans 12 amino acids. Looked up from germline, CDR1 is SGHTA and CDR2 is FQGNSA. The CDR3 region has the DNA TGTGCCAGGGGGTCTAGCTCCAATGAGCAGTTCTTC. Translation: CARGSSSNEQFF.

The chain recombines TRBV5-1 with TRBJ2-3; TRBD2 agrees at 11 bases. Germline V CDR1 and CDR2: SGHRS, YFSETQ. The CDR3 spans 15 residues. With 4 bases clipped from V and 7 bases from J, the junction kept 8 bases outside the gene matches. CDR3 sequence reads: CASSNTSGGSHTQYF. CDR3 DNA sequence: TGCGCCAGCAGCAACACTAGCGGGGGTTCTCATACGCAGTATTTT.

V is TRBV5-1 and J is TRBJ2-3, with D possibly being TRBD2 (6 bases). The CDR3 loop spans 16 amino acids. Germline assignment: CDR1 SGHRS and CDR2 YFSETQ. V lost 4 bases and J lost 1, with 16 bases in between. The CDR3: CASSPPLALGTDTQYF. The CDR3 DNA follows: TGCGCCAGCAGCCCCCCCCTAGCGTTGGGCACAGATACGCAGTATTTT.

The V gene is TRBV28, the J gene TRBJ1-2; TRBD1 aligns across 9 bases. The ends lost 4 bases at V and 12 bases at J; junction bases unmatched: 3. Looked up from germline, CDR1 is MDHEN and CDR2 is SYDVKM. The CDR3 consists of 11 residues. The CDR3 nucleotides read TGTGCCAGCAGTTCCAACAGGGGGCACACCTTC. It encodes CASSSNRGHTF.

The chain recombines TRBV12-3 or TRBV12-4 with TRBJ2-7, with D unclear. Trimming left V 3 bases short and J 4 bases short, with 10 bases between. The CDR3 has 13 residues. The CDR3 region is CASSFHSRYEQYF. In DNA, the CDR3 is TGTGCCAGCAGTTTTCACTCTCGATACGAGCAGTACTTC.

The V gene is TRBV7-8, the J gene TRBJ1-4; a weak D match, TRBD1 (6 bases). The CDR3 runs 15 residues. Germline CDR1 reads SGHVS; CDR2 reads FQNEAQ. Between the trimmed V and J ends, which lost 5 bases and 1 base, there was a span of 11 bases. Here the CDR3 reads CASSLQGVTNEKLFF. As DNA, the CDR3 is TGTGCCAGCAGCCTACAGGGAGTAACTAATGAAAAACTGTTTTTT.

This clone was found a few times. This chain connects TRBV10-2 to TRBJ2-3; 8 nucleotides align to TRBD2. Germline CDR1 is WSHSY and CDR2 is SAAADI. This CDR3 contains 13 residues. V trimming: 7 bases; J trimming: 4 bases; junction bases outside the gene matches: 4. The CDR3 sequence: CASKDSGADTQYF. CDR3 DNA sequence: TGCGCCAGCAAGGATAGCGGGGCAGATACGCAGTATTTT.

The chain is built from TRBV6-6 and TRBJ2-3; a possible D gene is TRBD2 (6 bases). Germline V gene data show CDR1 as MNHNY and CDR2 as SVGAGI (reference sequence). The CDR3 spans 16 residues. V lost 2 bases to trimming and J lost 2 bases, with 14 bases between them. The DNA of the CDR3 is TGTGCCAGCAGTTACGGTGGTAGCGGCCTCACAGATACGCAGTATTTT. Its translation: CASSYGGSGLTDTQYF.

This chain joins TRBV29-1 and TRBJ1-3; D is unclear. The CDR3 spans 12 residues. Germline CDR1 reads SQVTM; CDR2 reads ANQGSEA. V was cut by 5 bases and J by 0 bases, with 5 bases left in between. CDR3 loop: CSVYGSGNTIYF. As DNA, the CDR3 is TGCAGCGTTTACGGCTCTGGAAACACCATATATTTT. The entire variable domain, with the rest obtained from reference TRBV29-1 and TRBJ1-3, is as follows: SAVISQKPSRDICQRGTSLTIQCQVDSQVTMMFWYRQQPGQSLTLIATANQGSEATYESGFVIDKFPISRPNLTFSTLTVSNMSPEDSSIYLCSVYGSGNTIYFGEGSWLTVV.

The V gene is TRBV7-9, the J gene TRBJ1-2, with D perhaps TRBD1 (6 bases). Trimming took off 1 base at V and 6 bases at J, with 18 bases between the two ends. Per germline, CDR1 SEHNR and CDR2 FQNEAQ (reference sequence). This CDR3 contains 16 residues. CDR3 sequence: CASSLGQDSAWHGYTF. The DNA for the CDR3 is TGTGCCAGCAGCTTAGGTCAGGACAGCGCCTGGCATGGCTACACCTTC.

This clone was observed once. The chain combines TRBV6-2 or TRBV6-3 with TRBJ2-5; a possible D gene is TRBD2 (6 bases). The CDR3 contains 16 residues. Germline lookup yields CDR1 MNHEY and CDR2 SVGEGT. Trimming cost V 4 bases and J 1 base, with 16 bases left between them. The CDR3 DNA reads as TGTGCCAGCAGTTCCCCGTTTGGAGGGAGCCAAGAGACCCAGTACTTC. This gives the protein CASSSPFGGSQETQYF.

This clone was seen a single time. The rearrangement joins TRBV9 to TRBJ1-6; no clear D. CDR1 is SGDLS, CDR2 YYNGEE, per germline. This CDR3 has 16 residues. V was trimmed by 0 bases and J by 6 bases, leaving 13 bases between them. Here the CDR3 DNA reads TGTGCCAGCAGCGTAGGGGCCCTAATTCCTAATTCACCCCTCCACTTT. Translating it yields CASSVGALIPNSPLHF.

The chain combines TRBV4-3 with TRBJ2-3; maybe TRBD1 (6 bases). CDR3 size: 16 residues. Trimming took off 0 bases at V and 6 bases at J, with 16 bases between the two ends. The germline V gene has CDR1 LGHNA and CDR2 YSLEER. CDR3 in amino acids: CASSQEPQGGWDTQYF. CDR3 DNA sequence: TGCGCCAGCAGCCAAGAACCCCAAGGGGGATGGGATACGCAGTATTTT.

This clone was detected a few times. The chain couples TRBV20-1 to TRBJ2-7, with 7 bases that match TRBD2. The CDR3 runs to 13 residues. Germline V gene sequence: CDR1 DFQATT, CDR2 SNEGSKA (reference sequence). V trimming: 5 bases; J trimming: 6 bases; junction bases outside the gene matches: 10. The chain's CDR3 is CSAGGRAKGEQYF. The CDR3 nucleotides read TGCAGTGCTGGTGGGAGGGCGAAAGGCGAGCAGTACTTC.

This sequence joins TRBV7-3 and TRBJ1-6, with 7 nucleotides matching TRBD1. CDR1 is SGHTA, CDR2 FQGTGA, per germline. This CDR3 has 15 amino acids. J lost 6 bases, V lost 4 bases, and 6 bases had no gene match. The CDR3 bases are TGTGCCAGCAGCTCCGAGGGGACAGCTAATTCACCCCTCCACTTT. Encoded protein: CASSSEGTANSPLHF.

V and J are TRBV4-2 and TRBJ2-2, with D tentatively TRBD2 (6 bases). V was trimmed by 0 bases and J by 3 bases, leaving 11 bases between them. Germline assignment: CDR1 LGHNA and CDR2 YNFKEQ. The CDR3 covers 16 residues. As DNA, the CDR3 is TGTGCCAGCAGCCAAGAGCGGGCGGGGTACACCGGGGAGCTGTTTTTT. Residues: CASSQERAGYTGELFF.

The chain links TRBV7-9 to TRBJ2-7, with a possible D match to TRBD1 (6 bases). Per the germline V gene, CDR1 is SEHNR and CDR2 is FQNEAQ (reference sequence). The CDR3 is 11 amino acids. V gave up 8 bases and J gave up 3 bases, with 8 bases separating them. The CDR3 reads CASSTGYEQYF. CDR3 coding DNA: TGTGCCAGCTCGACAGGCTACGAGCAGTACTTC.

The J gene is TRBJ2-3, the V gene TRBV6-2 or TRBV6-3; D uncertain. Germline V gene sequence: CDR1 MNHEY, CDR2 SVGEGT. V gave up 3 bases and J gave up 3 bases, with 13 bases separating them. The CDR3 runs to 15 residues. CDR3 loop: CASSYLAEVTDTQYF. DNA of the CDR3: TGTGCCAGCAGTTATCTTGCGGAAGTTACAGATACGCAGTATTTT.